This TCR beta chain was obtained from a study of shared clonotypes between healthy human individuals. Overall study context: Researchers assigned three CD4 naive, three CD4 memory, two CD8 naive and one CD8 memory plate to each donor.

Per the authors' pipeline: As immunoSEQ supplied junction-only sequences (without quality scores), filtering differed. The assay was immunoSEQ multiplex PCR, and TCRdb's table has in-frame clones only and misses some. From that table come the V and J calls and clone size; the DNA was used to work out D and trimming. This sample has about 510,000 clones, with 95% to 97% found just once. V trimming: 1 base; J trimming: 6 bases; junction bases outside the gene matches: 8. The CDR3 extends over 15 amino acids. CDR1 SGHRS and CDR2 YFSETQ come from the germline V gene. Study-level points and caveats: Several donors shared approximately 5% of their naive CD4 clonotypes.

A remark on this clone: Antigen: not known.

What was sequenced was naive CD4+ T cells sorted from blood. Regarding subset: CD45RA+ positively selected. This chain joins TRBV5-1 and TRBJ1-1; 8 bases match TRBD1. This receptor was obtained from a woman aged 25 to 39 in good health. This CDR3 is CASSLRSGQGSEAFF. The CDR3 DNA is TGCGCCAGCAGCTTGCGTTCCGGACAGGGATCTGAAGCTTTCTTT.